This T cell receptor (beta chain) emerged from a study of T cell clonotyping in hematopoietic cell transplantation. Notes on the study in general: After transplant, recipient diversity fell while pathologically expanded clonotypes grew through day 180. Graft donor and pretransplant recipient Inverse Simpson Index values predicted broader posttransplant TCR diversity.

Per the germline V gene, CDR1 is SGDLS and CDR2 is YYNGEE. CDR3 length equals 16 residues. V was trimmed by 3 bases and J by 7 bases, leaving 19 bases between them. Details on this clone: Antigen specificity is unknown.

Recipient blood drawn about 28 days pretransplant and days 30, 100, 180 after. Produced via immunoSEQ multiplex PCR; TCRdb's table is partial and in-frame only. The sample has around 12,000 clones, roughly 83% seen once. The chain combines TRBV9 with TRBJ1-4, with D perhaps TRBD1 (5 bases). The TCR was taken from a female patient aged 40 to 50 who had an allogeneic stem cell transplant from a related donor, so T cells may come from the graft donor. Some clones in this sample may be carry-over from other donors' samples. Sequencing was performed on PBMCs, taken 100 days after allogeneic stem cell transplant. The DNA for the CDR3 is TGTGCCAGCAGCGGTTCCGGGACCGACGTAGTTGAAAAACTGTTTTTT. It translates to CASSGSGTDVVEKLFF.